What follows is one T cell receptor (beta chain) and its context. This clone's antigen is unknown. Base qualities are missing; no much larger clone stands one base away. This sample was taken from a study of T cell changes during pregnancy in multiple sclerosis (dated by TCRdb to between 2018 and 2021). About the full investigation: Changes in the T cell repertoire over the course of pregnancy were examined in this study in women with multiple sclerosis.

Library creation used the immunoSEQ multiplex PCR assay. Not all clones reach the TCRdb copy of this immuneACCESS table, which keeps in-frame sequences only. Checked studies attribute under half of the gap to unresolved V genes and leave the rest unexplained. In this sample the table shows some 39,000 clones, approximately 89% of which occur a single time. The ten largest make up 0.65% to 0.85% of the sample. CDR1 and CDR2 are drawn from the germline V gene (reference sequence): SEHNR, FQNEAQ. The CDR3 measures 14 amino acids from cysteine to phenylalanine. This entry keeps only the CDR3 DNA: 42 bases, framed from base 1. V is cut by 5 bases and J by 7 bases, and the space between the germline ends is 14 bases.

This receptor chain uses TRBV7-9 and TRBJ2-2; TRBD2 is a weak D gene call, 5 bases matching. Sequences were derived from CD4+ T cells from peripheral blood mononuclear cells, sampled in the second trimester of pregnancy. The sequence derives from a female donor in good health, enrolled as a control in a pregnancy study. The nucleotides read TGTGCCAGCAGCCAAGTCAACGGAGGCGGGGAGCTGTTTTTT. It specifies CASSQVNGGGELFF.